This TCR beta chain came from a study of blood T cells in healthy people across ages. Study observations and caveats: The study found more naive CD4+ cells and higher diversity in long-lived than aged donors.

For the second PCR, which ran for about 7 to 11 cycles, a sample-barcoded 5' primer and a J-beta primer mix were used. Via MiXCR, TCRdb re-called the 5' RACE reads, giving one row per CDR3 protein. The sample has some 1,800,000 distinct CDR3 sequences, around 42% seen once; the top ten hold around 23%. On this clonotype: Its specificity is not known.

V was trimmed by 6 bases and J by 2 bases, leaving 13 bases between them. Germline assignment: CDR1 MDHEN and CDR2 SYDVKM. CDR3 size: 14 residues. J is TRBJ1-2 and V is TRBV28; D remains ambiguous. This TCR derives from a human donor in good health. The sequencing sample was made of blood. This CDR3 reads CASSPAGKNYGYTF. In nucleotides, the CDR3 is TGTGCCAGCAGCCCAGCCGGGAAAAACTATGGCTACACCTTC.